Below are 11 T cell receptor beta chains sequenced from a single sample in a study of molecular identifiers for immune sequencing clone quantification. TCRdb reprocessed the PCR reads via MiXCR and lists one record per CDR3 protein. The repertoire holds about 500,000 distinct CDR3 sequences, with about 21% as singletons. Sequencing input: naive CD8+ T cells from blood, with Jurkat cell RNA spiked in. The subset denotes: FACS-sorted CD8+CD4-CCR7+CD45RA+ naive T cells. The receptors were sampled from a human donor in good health. Some libraries in this study had Jurkat cell RNA spiked in.

The CDR3 DNA reads TGTGCCAGCAGTCCACGGACAGGGTTCTCCTACGAGCAGTACTTC. Translation: CASSPRTGFSYEQYF. The chain has TRBV6-2 or TRBV6-3 and TRBJ2-7; TRBD1 matches 8 bases. Trimming cost V 5 bases and J 0 bases; bases outside gene matches: 6. Looked up from germline, CDR1 is MNHEY and CDR2 is SVGEGT. This CDR3 has 15 amino acids.

This clonotype was found once. A clone one base away is much larger, so this may be a read error. V and J are TRBV28 and TRBJ2-7; the match to TRBD1 covers 8 bases. There are 20 residues in the CDR3. From germline, CDR1 is MDHEN and CDR2 SYDVKM. CDR3 coding DNA: TGTGCCAGCCTCCGGCCTCCCAGACGGACAGGGTATCCCCTTTCCTACGAGCGGTACTTC. This codes for CASLRPPRRTGYPLSYERYF.

The chain recombines TRBV24-1 with TRBJ2-5, with unresolved D. CDR1 is KGHDR, CDR2 SFDVKD, per germline. This CDR3 contains 13 residues. The germline V and J ends were trimmed by 5 bases and 1 base, with 7 bases remaining between them. The CDR3, as DNA: TGTGCCACCAGTGGTCAGATCCAAGAGACCCAGTACTTC. It yields the protein CATSGQIQETQYF.

In its sample, this clonotype was seen many times. The V call is TRBV4-3, the J call TRBJ2-1, with TRBD2 matching 7 bases. This CDR3 comprises 15 residues. The germline V gene encodes CDR1 LGHNA and CDR2 YSLEER. The trim removed 5 bases at V and 7 bases at J, leaving 11 bases unmatched. The CDR3 coding sequence is TGCGCCAGCAGCTTCATAGCGGGCGAAGAAAATGAGCAGTTCTTC. As protein: CASSFIAGEENEQFF.

In the case of this clonotype: With a much larger clone just one base away, this may be a read error. The chain recombines TRBV5-1 with TRBJ2-5; TRBD1 agrees at 7 bases. Germline CDR1 and CDR2: SGHRS and YFSETQ. CDR3 length: 19 residues. CDR3 nucleotides: TGCGCCAGCAGCCAGACAGGGTCGGGGTTGTTCTTTACCAGGGAGATCCAGTACTTC. Protein: CASSQTGSGLFFTREIQYF.

This clonotype was seen many times. The rearrangement joins TRBV5-4 to TRBJ2-1, with no clear D. Germline CDR1 and CDR2: SGHNT and YYREEE (reference sequence). V was shortened by 3 bases and J by 9 bases, with 7 bases between the two germline ends. This CDR3 is 11 amino acids long. CDR3 bases: TGTGCCAGCAGCTACTACGGTGAGCAGTTCTTC. Protein: CASSYYGEQFF.

This clonotype was seen only a few times. The chain links TRBV7-6 to TRBJ2-5; possibly TRBD1 for D (6 bases). Between the trimmed V and J ends, which lost 5 bases and 1 base, there was a span of 17 bases. The germline V gene has CDR1 SGHVS and CDR2 FNYEAQ. CDR3 size: 16 residues. The CDR3 is CASSLLRDKPQETQYF. The CDR3 DNA follows: TGTGCCAGCAGCCTACTCCGGGACAAGCCCCAAGAGACCCAGTACTTC.

For this clonotype: It may be a read error: a sequence one base away is much more abundant. V usage is TRBV30 and J usage is TRBJ2-1, with 8 bases identical to TRBD2. After removal of 2 bases from V and 6 bases from J, the junction contained 6 bases not matched to a gene. CDR1 GTSNPN and CDR2 SVGIG come from the germline V gene (reference sequence). The CDR3 runs 14 residues. For the CDR3, the DNA is TGTGCCTGGAGTATACTAGCGGATTGCAATGAGCAGTTCTTC. This encodes CAWSILADCNEQFF.

This clonotype was seen a handful of times. CDR3 sequence reads: CASSPPGGRNGYTF. In DNA, the CDR3 is TGTGCCAGCAGTCCCCCCGGGGGAAGGAATGGCTACACCTTC. The chain employs TRBV27 and TRBJ1-2; D might be TRBD1 (5 bases). The CDR3 covers 14 residues. V was trimmed by 5 bases and J by 6 bases, leaving 16 bases between them. Germline loops: CDR1 MNHEY, CDR2 SMNVEV (reference sequence).

This clonotype was seen a few times. The V gene is TRBV4-3, the J gene TRBJ1-2, with TRBD1 identical over 9 bases. V lost 0 bases, J lost 4 bases, and 6 bases stayed unmatched. The germline CDR1 and CDR2 sequences are LGHNA and YSLEER. This CDR3 comprises 16 residues. CDR3 DNA sequence: TGCGCCAGCAGCCAAGATTGGGGACAGGGAGGCTATGGCTACACCTTC. Translating gives CASSQDWGQGGYGYTF.

This chain joins TRBV7-6 and TRBJ2-5, with TRBD2 identical over 8 bases. The CDR3 loop spans 16 amino acids. Per germline, CDR1 SGHVS and CDR2 FNYEAQ. The J segment lost 3 bases and the V segment lost 1 base, leaving 7 bases of the junction unmatched. The CDR3 nucleotides read TGTGCCAGCAGCTTAGAAGCGGGAGCTTGGAAAGAGACCCAGTACTTC. This sequence encodes CASSLEAGAWKETQYF.